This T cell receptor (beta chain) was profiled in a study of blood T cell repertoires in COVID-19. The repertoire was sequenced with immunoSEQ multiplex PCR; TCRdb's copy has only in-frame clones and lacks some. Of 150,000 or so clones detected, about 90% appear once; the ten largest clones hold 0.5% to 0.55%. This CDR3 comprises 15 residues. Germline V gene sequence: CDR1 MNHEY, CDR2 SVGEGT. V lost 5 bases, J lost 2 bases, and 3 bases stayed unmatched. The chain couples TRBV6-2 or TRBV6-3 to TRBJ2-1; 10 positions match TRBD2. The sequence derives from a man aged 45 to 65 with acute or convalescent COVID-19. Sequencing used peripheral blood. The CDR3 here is CASSKGLAAYNEQFF. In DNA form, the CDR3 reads TGTGCCAGCAGTAAAGGACTAGCGGCCTACAATGAGCAGTTCTTC.